Listed below are T cell receptor beta chains from one sample, sequenced in a study of monozygotic twins with cystic fibrosis. Assay: immunoSEQ multiplex PCR; the TCRdb copy retains only in-frame clones and omits some. The sample gives approximately 24,000 clones, approximately 87% of which show up once; around 1.3% is in the top ten. Sequenced sample: blood. These receptors were taken from a woman aged 25 to 39 with cystic fibrosis. Both conserved end residues are part of each CDR3. The D gene is left open where the match is weak. Clone sizes are given selectively: once, few, many, or a class where the clone is expanded.

j_call,d_call,clone_size,v_call,cdr3_aa,cdr3_nt
TRBJ2-7,TRBD2,few,TRBV4-3,CASSQDLAGGRYEQYF,TGCGCCAGCAGCCAAGATCTAGCGGGGGGGCGTTACGAGCAGTACTTC
TRBJ1-2,.,.,TRBV20-1,CSARDLGGYTF,TGCAGTGCTAGAGATTTGGGGGGCTACACCTTC
TRBJ1-1,.,.,TRBV6-6,CASSYSPGNTEAFF,TGTGCCAGCAGTTACTCGCCCGGGAACACTGAAGCTTTCTTT
TRBJ2-5,.,.,TRBV15,CATSEGPSPETQYF,TGTGCCACCAGCGAGGGGCCTAGTCCAGAGACCCAGTACTTC
TRBJ2-6,.,.,TRBV10-1,CASSRSGANVLTF,TGCGCCAGCAGTCGTTCTGGGGCCAACGTCCTGACTTTC
TRBJ1-5,.,.,TRBV28,CASSSPGQTDQPQHF,TGTGCCAGCAGTTCCCCCGGACAGACTGATCAGCCCCAGCATTTT
TRBJ1-5,TRBD1,.,TRBV6-1,CASSATGERGQPQHF,TGTGCCAGCAGCGCAACAGGGGAGCGGGGTCAGCCCCAGCATTTT
TRBJ1-2,TRBD1,.,TRBV5-5,CASSLARTGGSTF,TGTGCCAGCAGCTTGGCCCGGACAGGGGGCTCCACCTTC
TRBJ2-2,TRBD1,.,TRBV11-2,CASSRQGIANTGELFF,TGTGCCAGCAGCAGACAGGGGATAGCGAACACCGGGGAGCTGTTTTTT
TRBJ1-2,TRBD1,.,TRBV18,CASSPTGGEYGYTF,TGTGCCAGCTCACCTACAGGGGGCGAGTATGGCTACACCTTC
TRBJ2-7,TRBD1,.,TRBV4-3,CASSQDRTGDAYEQYF,TGCGCCAGCAGCCAAGATCGGACAGGGGACGCCTACGAGCAGTACTTC
TRBJ2-5,.,.,TRBV5-6,CASSLGFQETQYF,TGTGCCAGCAGCTTAGGATTTCAAGAGACCCAGTACTTC
TRBJ2-3,TRBD1,.,TRBV5-1,CASSFPPGQAFTDTQYF,TGCGCCAGCAGCTTTCCCCCGGGACAGGCCTTCACAGATACGCAGTATTTT